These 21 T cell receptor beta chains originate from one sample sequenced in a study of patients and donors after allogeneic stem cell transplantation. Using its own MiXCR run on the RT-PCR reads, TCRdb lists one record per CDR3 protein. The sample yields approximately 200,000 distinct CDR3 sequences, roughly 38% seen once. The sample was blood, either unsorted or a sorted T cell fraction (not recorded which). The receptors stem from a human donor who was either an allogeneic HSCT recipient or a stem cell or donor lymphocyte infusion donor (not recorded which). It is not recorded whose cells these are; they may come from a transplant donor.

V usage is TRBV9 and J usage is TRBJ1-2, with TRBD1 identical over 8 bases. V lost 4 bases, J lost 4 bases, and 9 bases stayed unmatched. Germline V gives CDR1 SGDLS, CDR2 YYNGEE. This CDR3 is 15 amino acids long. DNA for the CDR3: TGTGCCAGCAGCCCTCACAGGGGGAACGGCTATGGCTACACCTTC. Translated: CASSPHRGNGYGYTF.

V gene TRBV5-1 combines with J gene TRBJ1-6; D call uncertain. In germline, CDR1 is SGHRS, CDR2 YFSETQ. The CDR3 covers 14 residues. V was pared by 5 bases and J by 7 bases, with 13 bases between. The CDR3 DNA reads TGCGCCAGCAGGGAGACCGGGGAGAATTCACCCCTCCACTTT. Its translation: CASRETGENSPLHF. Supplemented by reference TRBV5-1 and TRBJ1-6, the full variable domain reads KAGVTQTPRYLIKTRGQQVTLSCSPISGHRSVSWYQQTPGQGLQFLFEYFSETQRNKGNFPGRFSGRQFSNSRSEMNVSTLELGDSALYLCASRETGENSPLHFGNGTRLTVT.

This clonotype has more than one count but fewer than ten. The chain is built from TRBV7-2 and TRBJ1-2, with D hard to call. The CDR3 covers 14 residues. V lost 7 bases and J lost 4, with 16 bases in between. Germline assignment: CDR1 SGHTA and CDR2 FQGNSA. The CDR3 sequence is CASTGDGQIYGYTF. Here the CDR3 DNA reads TGTGCCAGCACCGGTGACGGGCAGATCTATGGCTACACCTTC.

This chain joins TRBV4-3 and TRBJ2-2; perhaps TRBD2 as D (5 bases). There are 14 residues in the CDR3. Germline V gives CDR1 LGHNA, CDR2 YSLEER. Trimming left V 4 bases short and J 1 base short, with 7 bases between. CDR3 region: CASSLGVNTGELFF. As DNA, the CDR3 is TGCGCCAGCAGCCTCGGGGTGAACACCGGGGAGCTGTTTTTT.

In DNA, the CDR3 is TGCGCCAGCAGCTTGGATGGCCCCTTTAAGTCTGAAGCTTTCTTT. Translated, it gives CASSLDGPFKSEAFF. V gene TRBV5-1 combines with J gene TRBJ1-1, with D unresolved. CDR1 SGHRS and CDR2 YFSETQ come from the germline V gene. This CDR3 comprises 15 residues. With 0 bases removed from V and 6 bases from J, the gap between germline ends came to 15 bases.

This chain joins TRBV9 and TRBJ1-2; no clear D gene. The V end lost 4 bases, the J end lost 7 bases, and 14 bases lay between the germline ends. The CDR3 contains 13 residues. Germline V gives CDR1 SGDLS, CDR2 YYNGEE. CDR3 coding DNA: TGTGCCAGCAGCTCCCGATCCAAAGTTGGCTACACCTTC. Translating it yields CASSSRSKVGYTF.

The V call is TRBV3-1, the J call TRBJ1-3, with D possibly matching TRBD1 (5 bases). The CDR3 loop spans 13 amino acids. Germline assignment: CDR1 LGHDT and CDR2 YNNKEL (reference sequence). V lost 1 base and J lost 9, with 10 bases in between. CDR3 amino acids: CASSQGPGGTIYF. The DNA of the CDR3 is TGTGCCAGCAGCCAAGGACCGGGGGGCACCATATATTTT. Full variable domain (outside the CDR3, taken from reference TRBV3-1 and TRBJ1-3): DTAVSQTPKYLVTQMGNDKSIKCEQNLGHDTMYWYKQDSKKFLKIMFSYNNKELIINETVPNRFSPKSPDKAHLNLHINSLELGDSAVYFCASSQGPGGTIYFGEGSWLTVV.

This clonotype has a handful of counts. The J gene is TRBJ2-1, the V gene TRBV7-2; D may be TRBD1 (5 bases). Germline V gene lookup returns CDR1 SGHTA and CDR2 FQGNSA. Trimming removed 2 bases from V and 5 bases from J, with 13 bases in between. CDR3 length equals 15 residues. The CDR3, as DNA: TGTGCCAGCAGCTTACTTGGGGCCCCGAACAATGAGCAGTTCTTC. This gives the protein CASSLLGAPNNEQFF.

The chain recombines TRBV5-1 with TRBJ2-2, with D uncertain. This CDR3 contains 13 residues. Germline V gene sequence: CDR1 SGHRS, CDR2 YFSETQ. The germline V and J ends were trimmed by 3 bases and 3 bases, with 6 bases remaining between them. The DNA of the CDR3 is TGCGCCAGCAGCTCTCAGGACACCGGGGAGCTGTTTTTT. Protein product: CASSSQDTGELFF.

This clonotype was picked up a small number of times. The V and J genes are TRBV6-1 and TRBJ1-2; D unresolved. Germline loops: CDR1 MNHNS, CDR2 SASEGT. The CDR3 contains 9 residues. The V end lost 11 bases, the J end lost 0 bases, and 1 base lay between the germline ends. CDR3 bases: TGTGCCTCTAACTATGGCTACACCTTC. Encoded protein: CASNYGYTF.

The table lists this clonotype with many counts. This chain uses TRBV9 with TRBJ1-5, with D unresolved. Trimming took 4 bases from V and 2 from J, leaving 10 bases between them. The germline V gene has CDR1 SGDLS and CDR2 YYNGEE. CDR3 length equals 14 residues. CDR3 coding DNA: TGTGCCAGCAGCCTCCATAAGGGCAATCAGCCCCAGCATTTT. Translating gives CASSLHKGNQPQHF.

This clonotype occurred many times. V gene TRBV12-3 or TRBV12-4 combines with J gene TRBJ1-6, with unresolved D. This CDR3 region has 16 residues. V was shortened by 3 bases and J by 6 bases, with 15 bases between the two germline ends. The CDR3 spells CASSLGGKWFNSPLHF. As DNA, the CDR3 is TGTGCCAGCAGTTTGGGAGGGAAGTGGTTTAATTCACCCCTCCACTTT.

In nucleotides, the CDR3 is TGCGCCAGCAGCTCGGACAGGAGCACCGGGGAGCTGTTTTTT. It yields the protein CASSSDRSTGELFF. The chain links TRBV5-1 to TRBJ2-2; 7 nucleotides agree with TRBD1. The CDR3 totals 14 residues. Germline trimming cut 3 bases from V and 4 bases from J; bases unmatched to any gene: 3. Germline V gives CDR1 SGHRS, CDR2 YFSETQ.

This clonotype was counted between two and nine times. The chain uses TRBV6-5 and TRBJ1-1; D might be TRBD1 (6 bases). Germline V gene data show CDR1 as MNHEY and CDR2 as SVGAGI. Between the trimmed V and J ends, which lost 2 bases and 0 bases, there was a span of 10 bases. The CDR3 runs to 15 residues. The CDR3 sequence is CASSYRGHMNTEAFF. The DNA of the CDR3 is TGTGCCAGCAGTTACAGGGGACATATGAACACTGAAGCTTTCTTT.

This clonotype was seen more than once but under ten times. CDR3 sequence (DNA): TGCGCCAGCAGCCCCCGGGGACTCAATGAGCAGTTCTTC. This gives the protein CASSPRGLNEQFF. The rearrangement uses TRBV5-1 and TRBJ2-1; D perhaps matches TRBD2 (6 bases). This CDR3 comprises 13 residues. Trimming took off 4 bases at V and 6 bases at J, with 11 bases between the two ends. Germline V lookup: CDR1 SGHRS, CDR2 YFSETQ.

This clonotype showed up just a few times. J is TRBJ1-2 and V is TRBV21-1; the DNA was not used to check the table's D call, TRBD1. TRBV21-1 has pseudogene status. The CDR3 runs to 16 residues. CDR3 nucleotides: TGTGCCAGCAGCAAACCGTTCTCGGGACAGGGGTATGGCTACACCTTC. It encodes CASSKPFSGQGYGYTF.

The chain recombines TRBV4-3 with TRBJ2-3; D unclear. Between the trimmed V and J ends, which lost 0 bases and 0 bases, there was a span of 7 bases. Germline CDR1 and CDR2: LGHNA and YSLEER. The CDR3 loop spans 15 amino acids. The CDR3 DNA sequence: TGCGCCAGCAGCCAAGAGCAGTTAAGCACAGATACGCAGTATTTT. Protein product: CASSQEQLSTDTQYF.

As DNA, the CDR3 is TGCGCCAGCAGCTGGGGTGGCGGCACTGAAGCTTTCTTT. Translating gives CASSWGGGTEAFF. V gene TRBV5-1 combines with J gene TRBJ1-1; the D is unclear. V was pared by 3 bases and J by 4 bases, with 10 bases between. CDR1 is SGHRS, CDR2 YFSETQ, per germline. The CDR3 consists of 13 residues.

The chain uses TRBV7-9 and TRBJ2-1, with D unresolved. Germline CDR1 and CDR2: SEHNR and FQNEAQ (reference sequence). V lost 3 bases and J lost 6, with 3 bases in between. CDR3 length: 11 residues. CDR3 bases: TGTGCCAGCAGCTTCTCCAATGAGCAGTTCTTC. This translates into CASSFSNEQFF.

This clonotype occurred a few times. CDR3 loop: CASSFDGYEQYF. The CDR3 DNA reads as TGTGCCAGCTCATTTGACGGCTACGAGCAGTACTTC. The chain combines TRBV18 with TRBJ2-7; unclear D gene. This CDR3 region has 12 residues. With 5 bases removed from V and 3 bases from J, the gap between germline ends came to 8 bases. Germline assignment: CDR1 KGHSH and CDR2 LQKENI.

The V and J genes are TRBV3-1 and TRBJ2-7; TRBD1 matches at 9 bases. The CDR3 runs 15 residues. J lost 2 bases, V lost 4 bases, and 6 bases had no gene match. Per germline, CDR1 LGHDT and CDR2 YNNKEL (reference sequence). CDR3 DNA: TGTGCCAGCAGCCCTACAGGGGGCTTACCCTACGAGCAGTACTTC. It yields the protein CASSPTGGLPYEQYF.